Shown below are 12 T cell receptor beta chains from a single sample sequenced in a study of graft-versus-host responses after intestinal transplantation (dated by TCRdb to 2020 to 2023). The protocol used for the library was the immunoSEQ multiplex PCR assay. The source is immuneACCESS, and TCRdb retained only in-frame sequences with V and J called. Part of the clones is not carried over; for the studies checked, unresolved V genes explain less than half of this, and the remainder is unexplained. Across this sample there are tens of thousands of clones, with roughly 92% seen only once. The ten largest clones take up over 40% of the sample. The sequencing here drew on PBMCs, taken around 270 days after intestinal transplant. Receptors originate from a human patient who received an intestinal transplant, so some T cells may come from the graft donor.

This sequence joins TRBV5-1 and TRBJ2-1; 15 bases are a match to TRBD2. V lost 0 bases, J lost 15 bases, and 4 bases stayed unmatched. The CDR3 contains 14 residues. CDR1 is SGHRS and CDR2 is YFSETQ in the germline V gene. The CDR3 DNA is TGCGCCAGCAGCTTGGGGACTAGCGGGAGGGCCATGTTCTTC. It yields the protein CASSLGTSGRAMFF.

CDR3 coding DNA: TGTGCCAGCACCCCTATACGTGGGACCCCCTACGAGCAGTACTTC. Translating it yields CASTPIRGTPYEQYF. The chain has TRBV13 and TRBJ2-7; the D call may be TRBD1 or TRBD2 (5 bases each). Per germline, CDR1 PRHDT and CDR2 FYEKMQ (reference sequence). The V end was cut by 7 bases, the J end by 2 bases, with 18 bases between. This CDR3 comprises 15 residues.

The V gene is TRBV7-8, the J gene TRBJ2-1; a possible D gene is TRBD2 (5 bases). Germline CDR1 is SGHVS and CDR2 is FQNEAQ. This CDR3 contains 14 residues. Between the trimmed V and J ends, which lost 1 base and 3 bases, there was a span of 7 bases. In nucleotides, the CDR3 is TGTGCCAGCAGCTTAGTACTAGACTACAATGAGCAGTTCTTC. Translating gives CASSLVLDYNEQFF. The variable domain in full, completed from reference TRBV7-8 and TRBJ2-1, reads GAGVSQSPRYKVAKRGQDVALRCDPISGHVSLFWYQQALGQGPEFLTYFQNEAQLDKSGLPSDRFFAERPEGSVSTLKIQRTQQEDSAVYLCASSLVLDYNEQFFGPGTRLTVL.

In the case of this clone: Distinct nucleotide sequences in the sample also encode this CDR3. The rearrangement joins TRBV5-1 to TRBJ2-7; tentative D call: TRBD2 (5 bases). The CDR3 contains 14 residues. V lost 2 bases, J lost 1 base, and 10 bases lay in between. Germline CDR1 is SGHRS and CDR2 is YFSETQ. The CDR3 region has the DNA TGCGCCAGCAGCTTAACCTCGGGGTCCTACGAGCAGTACTTC. Translated, it gives CASSLTSGSYEQYF.

The chain employs TRBV7-6 and TRBJ2-2; D is unresolved. CDR1 is SGHVS and CDR2 is FNYEAQ in the germline V gene. V lost 4 bases and J 2 bases, leaving 8 bases between the germline ends. The CDR3 has 14 residues. The chain's CDR3 is CASSSGPNTGELFF. The CDR3 DNA is TGTGCCAGCAGCTCCGGGCCCAACACCGGGGAGCTGTTTTTT.

This chain joins TRBV29-1 and TRBJ2-5; 11 bases agree with TRBD1. The J call may be faulty, since TRBJ2-7 better matches the DNA end. Germline V gene lookup returns CDR1 SQVTM and CDR2 ANQGSEA. This CDR3 is 12 amino acids long. CDR3 residues: CSARTGGGEQYF. CDR3 DNA: TGCAGCGCCCGGACAGGGGGCGGCGAGCAGTACTTC.

The chain links TRBV30 to TRBJ2-3, with no clear D. The V gene lost 3 bases and the J gene lost 2 bases, with 3 bases spanning the gap. The CDR3 loop spans 11 amino acids. The V gene's germline CDR1 is GTSNPN and CDR2 SVGIG (reference sequence). The chain's CDR3 is CAWSLTDTQYF. DNA of the CDR3: TGTGCCTGGAGCCTCACAGATACGCAGTATTTT.

The chain joins TRBV15 to TRBJ2-7; 7 positions match TRBD2. The V and J ends lost 0 bases and 5 bases, in that order; junction bases with no gene match: 7. The CDR3 consists of 15 residues. Per germline, CDR1 LNHNV and CDR2 YYDKDF (reference sequence). The CDR3 bases are TGTGCCACCAGCAGAGATTTGGGGGGGAGGAACGAGCAGTACTTC. Translating it yields CATSRDLGGRNEQYF.

The chain employs TRBV7-2 and TRBJ2-7, with 9 bases lining up with TRBD2. The germline CDR1 and CDR2 sequences are SGHTA and FQGNSA. J gave up 4 bases and V 4 bases, and 5 bases lay outside the gene matches. The CDR3 contains 14 residues. The CDR3: CASSSGLAGYEQYF. The CDR3 coding sequence is TGTGCCAGCAGCTCGGGACTAGCTGGGTACGAGCAGTACTTC.

The J gene is TRBJ2-1, the V gene TRBV7-9, with 10 bases lining up with TRBD2. This CDR3 contains 14 residues. Germline V gives CDR1 SEHNR, CDR2 FQNEAQ (reference sequence). The junction had 7 bases not matched to a gene; V was cut back by 5 bases and J by 9 bases. CDR3 DNA sequence: TGTGCCAGCAGCCTGGGACTAGCGAACGGTGAGCAGTTCTTC. Encoded protein: CASSLGLANGEQFF.

The chain carries TRBV10-2 and TRBJ2-2; possible D gene TRBD2, 5 bases. Germline V gene lookup returns CDR1 WSHSY and CDR2 SAAADI. There are 16 residues in the CDR3. V lost 5 bases to trimming and J lost 4 bases, with 17 bases between them. CDR3 bases: TGCGCCAGCAGTTCCGGCCGGGAACCAGGCACCGGGGAGCTGTTTTTT. Translation: CASSSGREPGTGELFF.

The genes are TRBV5-1 and TRBJ2-3, with a possible D match to TRBD1 (5 bases). Looked up from germline, CDR1 is SGHRS and CDR2 is YFSETQ. V was pared by 0 bases and J by 2 bases, with 10 bases between. There are 15 residues in the CDR3. For the CDR3, the DNA is TGCGCCAGCAGCTTGGCAGGGCTTAACACAGATACGCAGTATTTT. Amino acid sequence: CASSLAGLNTDTQYF.